These 32 T cell receptor beta chains originate from one sample sequenced in a study of blood T cell repertoires in COVID-19. TCRdb's table, derived via immunoSEQ multiplex PCR, lists solely in-frame clones and lacks some. Here the sample spans roughly 200,000 clones, around four fifths being singletons. Sequences were obtained from peripheral blood. These receptors were obtained from a woman aged 80 or over with COVID-19, enrolled during active disease.

V and J are TRBV7-3 and TRBJ2-7; 10 bases are a match to TRBD2. V gave up 5 bases and J gave up 3 bases; unmatched junction bases: 13. CDR1 is SGHTA and CDR2 is FQGTGA in the germline V gene. This CDR3 spans 17 amino acids. The CDR3 protein is CASSLSGGPASVYEQYF. In nucleotides, the CDR3 is TGTGCCAGCAGCCTTAGCGGGGGGCCCGCGTCTGTCTACGAGCAGTACTTC.

The chain is built from TRBV5-6 and TRBJ2-6; D is possibly TRBD1 (6 bases). Deletions cut 6 bases from V and 2 bases from J, with 15 bases between. Germline-derived CDR1 and CDR2 are SGHDT and YYEEEE. CDR3 size: 16 residues. The CDR3: CASTPKPGAGANVLTF. DNA of the CDR3: TGTGCCAGCACTCCTAAACCAGGGGCTGGGGCCAACGTCCTGACTTTC.

This chain links TRBV4-1 with TRBJ1-5; 9 nucleotides agree with TRBD1. The ends lost 0 bases at V and 5 bases at J; junction bases unmatched: 8. CDR1 and CDR2 (germline): MGHRA, YSYEKL. This CDR3 contains 17 residues. This chain's CDR3 is CASSQDPTGGFDQPQHF. The CDR3 DNA reads as TGCGCCAGCAGCCAAGACCCGACAGGGGGTTTTGATCAGCCCCAGCATTTT.

This chain uses TRBV7-3 with TRBJ2-6; D gene ambiguous. With 0 bases removed from V and 2 bases from J, the gap between germline ends came to 8 bases. CDR3 length: 16 amino acids. From germline, CDR1 is SGHTA and CDR2 FQGTGA. For the CDR3, the DNA is TGTGCCAGCAGCTTAACGGGCACAGCTGGGGCCAACGTCCTGACTTTC. Its protein product is CASSLTGTAGANVLTF. Drawing the rest from reference TRBV7-3 and TRBJ2-6, the complete variable domain is GAGVSQTPSNKVTEKGKYVELRCDPISGHTALYWYRQSLGQGPEFLIYFQGTGAADDSGLPNDRFFAVRPEGSVSTLKIQRTERGDSAVYLCASSLTGTAGANVLTFGAGSRLTVL.

The chain recombines TRBV3-1 (or the pseudogene TRBV3-2) with TRBJ2-5; 13 bases line up with TRBD2. Germline V CDR1 and CDR2: LGHDT, YNNKEL (reference sequence). This CDR3 is built from 15 residues. With 4 bases clipped from V and 5 bases from J, the junction kept 4 bases outside the gene matches. The CDR3 spells CASSRTSGGGETQYF. In nucleotides, the CDR3 is TGTGCCAGCAGCCGGACTAGCGGGGGAGGGGAGACCCAGTACTTC.

The J gene is TRBJ2-1, the V gene TRBV4-1; D is possibly TRBD2 (6 bases). Trimming stripped 0 bases from V and 4 bases from J, with 16 bases between. This CDR3 comprises 17 residues. Per germline, CDR1 MGHRA and CDR2 YSYEKL. The CDR3 spells CASSQDPGTGFYNEQFF. The CDR3 bases are TGCGCCAGCAGCCAAGATCCGGGGACTGGATTTTACAATGAGCAGTTCTTC.

The CDR3 protein is CAWSVSSGVGAFF. CDR3 DNA: TGTGCCTGGAGCGTGTCATCGGGGGTCGGCGCTTTCTTT. This chain connects TRBV30 to TRBJ1-1; D may be TRBD1 (5 bases). CDR1 and CDR2 from the germline V gene are GTSNPN and SVGIG (reference sequence). The germline V and J ends were trimmed by 3 bases and 11 bases, with 19 bases remaining between them. The CDR3 has 13 residues. Looking up the rest from reference TRBV30 and TRBJ1-1 gives the full variable domain: SQTIHQWPATLVQPVGSPLSLECTVEGTSNPNLYWYRQAAGRGLQLLFYSVGIGQISSEVPQNLSASRPQDRQFILSSKKLLLSDSGFYLCAWSVSSGVGAFFGQGTRLTVV.

J is TRBJ1-5 and V is TRBV6-1; 10 bases map to TRBD1. V gave up 6 bases and J gave up 0 bases; unmatched junction bases: 2. The germline V gene has CDR1 MNHNS and CDR2 SASEGT. The CDR3 totals 15 residues. The CDR3 loop reads CASRRTGGSNQPQHF. CDR3 DNA: TGTGCCAGCAGACGGACAGGGGGTAGCAATCAGCCCCAGCATTTT.

This chain joins TRBV6-5 and TRBJ1-2, with 7 bases lining up with TRBD1. CDR3 size: 12 residues. Germline CDR1 and CDR2: MNHEY and SVGAGI. J was trimmed by 8 bases and V by 6 bases; bases with no gene match: 6. CDR3 nucleotide sequence: TGTGCCAGCAGCTGGACAGGCAGCGGCTACACCTTC. Translating it yields CASSWTGSGYTF.

The V call is TRBV6-1, the J call TRBJ2-3, with 7 bases identical to TRBD2. Germline assignment: CDR1 MNHNS and CDR2 SASEGT. V dropped 3 bases and J dropped 5; count of bases not matched to a gene: 5. The CDR3 contains 14 residues. As DNA, the CDR3 is TGTGCCAGCAGTGATGTCAGGGAGGGAGATACGCAGTATTTT. The encoded protein is CASSDVREGDTQYF.

This clone came up a few times. This chain links TRBV5-5 with TRBJ2-7; D unresolved. The V end was cut by 1 base, the J end by 3 bases, with 14 bases between. CDR3 length: 15 residues. Germline loops: CDR1 SGHKS, CDR2 YYEKEE (reference sequence). Here the CDR3 DNA reads TGTGCCAGCAGCTTGACGCGTGGGCAGAACTACGAGCAGTACTTC. Translating it yields CASSLTRGQNYEQYF. Full variable domain (rest looked up from reference TRBV5-5 and TRBJ2-7): DAGVTQSPTHLIKTRGQQVTLRCSPISGHKSVSWYQQVLGQGPQFIFQYYEKEERGRGNFPDRFSARQFPNYSSELNVNALLLGDSALYLCASSLTRGQNYEQYFGPGTRLTVT.

A single count supports this clone. The CDR3 DNA sequence: TGTGCCAGTAACGTGGCGGGGGGAAATTCACCCCTCCACTTT. It yields the protein CASNVAGGNSPLHF. This sequence joins TRBV19 and TRBJ1-6; maybe TRBD1 (5 bases). Trimming left V 7 bases short and J 7 bases short, with 14 bases between. The CDR3 extends over 14 amino acids. The germline gives CDR1 LNHDA, CDR2 SQIVND (reference sequence).

This chain uses TRBV10-3 with TRBJ1-1; D may be TRBD1 (6 bases). CDR1 is ENHRY, CDR2 SYGVKD, per germline. Deletions cut 6 bases from V and 1 base from J, with 9 bases between. CDR3 length equals 13 residues. This CDR3 reads CAISPGQNTEAFF. In DNA, the CDR3 is TGTGCCATCAGCCCGGGACAGAACACTGAAGCTTTCTTT.

V gene TRBV28 combines with J gene TRBJ2-1, with 14 bases that match TRBD2. The CDR3 totals 18 residues. V dropped 5 bases and J dropped 3; count of bases not matched to a gene: 9. Germline assignment: CDR1 MDHEN and CDR2 SYDVKM. CDR3 DNA sequence: TGTGCCAGCAGTCGCCCCGGACTAGCGGGGGGCTACTACAATGAGCAGTTCTTC. The encoded protein is CASSRPGLAGGYYNEQFF.

This clone was recorded only once. V is TRBV15 and J is TRBJ1-2; 7 bases are shared with TRBD1. The CDR3 has 13 amino acids. Trimming removed 5 bases from V and 3 bases from J; junction bases left unmatched: 3. CDR1 and CDR2 from the germline V gene are LNHNV and YYDKDF (reference sequence). The CDR3 loop reads CATSYGTDYGYTF. DNA of the CDR3: TGTGCCACCAGCTATGGGACAGACTATGGCTACACCTTC.

The chain employs TRBV3-1 (or the pseudogene TRBV3-2) and TRBJ1-3; no clear D gene. The V end lost 3 bases, the J end lost 5 bases, and 5 bases lay between the germline ends. This CDR3 contains 12 residues. Germline-derived CDR1 and CDR2 are LGHDT and YNNKEL (reference sequence). DNA for the CDR3: TGTGCCAGCAGCCACGAGAGAAACACCATATATTTT. This codes for CASSHERNTIYF.

The chain joins TRBV5-1 to TRBJ2-1; TRBD1 matches at 7 bases. Trimming cost V 0 bases and J 5 bases; bases outside gene matches: 11. Germline CDR1 and CDR2: SGHRS and YFSETQ. This CDR3 is 17 amino acids long. CDR3 in amino acids: CASSLEGGAGTDNEQFF. CDR3 bases: TGCGCCAGCAGCTTGGAAGGGGGCGCAGGTACGGACAATGAGCAGTTCTTC.

The chain uses TRBV28 and TRBJ1-2, with 9 bases aligning to TRBD1. Germline CDR1 MDHEN, CDR2 SYDVKM. With 3 bases clipped from V and 3 bases from J, the junction kept 8 bases outside the gene matches. The length of the CDR3 is 16 residues. The CDR3 protein is CASSLAGTGLDYGYTF. The CDR3 bases are TGTGCCAGCAGTTTGGCAGGGACAGGGTTAGACTATGGCTACACCTTC.

This chain links TRBV3-1 (or the pseudogene TRBV3-2) with TRBJ1-1; D unclear. Per germline, CDR1 LGHDT and CDR2 YNNKEL (reference sequence). V lost 5 bases and J 1 base, leaving 17 bases between the germline ends. The CDR3 is 16 amino acids. In DNA form, the CDR3 reads TGTGCCAGCAGCTCCCGCGGCGCCTTAACGAACACTGAAGCTTTCTTT. Translated, it gives CASSSRGALTNTEAFF.

This chain connects TRBV5-6 to TRBJ1-4, with 8 bases that match TRBD1. J gave up 2 bases and V 0 bases, and 0 bases lay outside the gene matches. Looked up from germline, CDR1 is SGHDT and CDR2 is YYEEEE. This CDR3 has 15 amino acids. This CDR3 is CASSLGQGTNEKLFF. The CDR3 bases are TGTGCCAGCAGCTTGGGACAGGGGACTAATGAAAAACTGTTTTTT. The whole variable domain, filled in from reference TRBV5-6 and TRBJ1-4, reads DAGVTQSPTHLIKTRGQQVTLRCSPKSGHDTVSWYQQALGQGPQFIFQYYEEEERQRGNFPDRFSGHQFPNYSSELNVNALLLGDSALYLCASSLGQGTNEKLFFGSGTQLSVL.

This clone was picked up one time. This chain links TRBV19 with TRBJ1-2, with D possibly matching TRBD1 (5 bases). This CDR3 region has 14 residues. Trimming removed 7 bases from V and 8 bases from J, with 20 bases in between. CDR1 and CDR2 (germline): LNHDA, SQIVND (reference sequence). Here the CDR3 DNA reads TGTGCCAGTAAAAATTTCGGGGGAGGTGGAGGCTACACCTTC. This translates into CASKNFGGGGGYTF.

The V gene is TRBV5-6, the J gene TRBJ2-5; weak D call: TRBD1 (6 bases). The CDR3 is made up of 15 amino acids. V was clipped by 4 bases and J by 4 bases, with 17 bases between them. Germline V gives CDR1 SGHDT, CDR2 YYEEEE. The CDR3 nucleotides read TGTGCCAGCAGCCTCTCTGGAACAGGGACAGAGACCCAGTACTTC. The encoded protein is CASSLSGTGTETQYF. Supplemented by reference TRBV5-6 and TRBJ2-5, the full variable domain reads DAGVTQSPTHLIKTRGQQVTLRCSPKSGHDTVSWYQQALGQGPQFIFQYYEEEERQRGNFPDRFSGHQFPNYSSELNVNALLLGDSALYLCASSLSGTGTETQYFGPGTRLLVL.

The chain combines TRBV15 with TRBJ2-3, with TRBD2 matching 8 bases. With 0 bases clipped from V and 5 bases from J, the junction kept 7 bases outside the gene matches. In germline, CDR1 is LNHNV, CDR2 YYDKDF (reference sequence). This CDR3 has 16 residues. CDR3 bases: TGTGCCACCAGCAGAGATAGCGGGGCTAAGGGAGATACGCAGTATTTT. It specifies CATSRDSGAKGDTQYF.

This chain connects TRBV5-1 to TRBJ2-1; 7 bases map to TRBD1. CDR1 and CDR2 (germline): SGHRS, YFSETQ. The junction had 9 bases not matched to a gene; V was cut back by 3 bases and J by 9 bases. CDR3 length: 14 residues. The CDR3, as DNA: TGCGCCAGCAGCTCCACTGACAGGGTGGGTGAGCAGTTCTTC. This gives the protein CASSSTDRVGEQFF.

The chain carries TRBV27 and TRBJ2-7, with 9 bases identical to TRBD1. Per the germline V gene, CDR1 is MNHEY and CDR2 is SMNVEV (reference sequence). Trimming removed 0 bases from V and 3 bases from J; junction bases left unmatched: 6. This CDR3 is built from 16 residues. In DNA, the CDR3 is TGTGCCAGCAGTTTATCCGGACAGGGGATAATCTACGAGCAGTACTTC. This codes for CASSLSGQGIIYEQYF.

The chain joins TRBV6-2 or TRBV6-3 to TRBJ1-5, with D unresolved. V lost 0 bases to trimming and J lost 9 bases, with 6 bases between them. The CDR3 length is 12 residues. Germline loops: CDR1 MNHEY, CDR2 SVGEGT. CDR3 amino acids: CASSYSVGPQHF. In DNA, the CDR3 is TGTGCCAGCAGTTACTCGGTCGGGCCCCAGCATTTT.

This clone showed up just a few times. This chain connects TRBV5-1 to TRBJ1-2, with 8 bases that match TRBD1. The junction had 12 bases not matched to a gene; V was cut back by 10 bases and J by 7 bases. CDR3 length equals 13 residues. Germline CDR1 and CDR2: SGHRS and YFSETQ. The CDR3 DNA reads as TGCGCCTCCCGAATGGGACAGGCTGGTGGCTACACCTTC. It yields the protein CASRMGQAGGYTF. The whole variable domain, filled in from reference TRBV5-1 and TRBJ1-2, reads KAGVTQTPRYLIKTRGQQVTLSCSPISGHRSVSWYQQTPGQGLQFLFEYFSETQRNKGNFPGRFSGRQFSNSRSEMNVSTLELGDSALYLCASRMGQAGGYTFGSGTRLTVV.

The rearrangement uses TRBV5-1 and TRBJ2-3, with a tentative D call TRBD1 (6 bases). This CDR3 contains 15 residues. The V and J ends lost 4 bases and 6 bases respectively, with 18 bases between them. Germline V gene sequence: CDR1 SGHRS, CDR2 YFSETQ. CDR3 nucleotides: TGCGCCAGCAGCCCAGGGACATCCCACGGGGATACGCAGTATTTT. Translation gives CASSPGTSHGDTQYF.

The chain recombines TRBV5-1 with TRBJ1-6, with a weak D call TRBD1 (6 bases). The germline CDR1 and CDR2 sequences are SGHRS and YFSETQ. Trimming pared 3 bases from V and 5 bases from J, leaving 12 bases between. CDR3 length: 15 residues. CDR3 DNA sequence: TGCGCCAGCAGCTCGTGGACAGACCATAATTCACCCCTCCACTTT. Protein sequence: CASSSWTDHNSPLHF.

The chain uses TRBV4-1 and TRBJ2-6, with 10 nucleotides matching TRBD1. Losses at the gene ends were 6 bases for V and 2 bases for J; bases not matched to a gene: 4. CDR3 size: 16 residues. Germline CDR1 MGHRA, CDR2 YSYEKL. This CDR3 reads CASRLGQGAGANVLTF. The CDR3 DNA sequence: TGCGCCAGCAGGCTAGGACAGGGGGCTGGGGCCAACGTCCTGACTTTC.

The J gene is TRBJ2-3, the V gene TRBV5-1; TRBD1 might be the D (5 bases). The CDR3 has 14 amino acids. Looked up from germline, CDR1 is SGHRS and CDR2 is YFSETQ. Trimming cost V 5 bases and J 2 bases, with 12 bases left between them. The chain's CDR3 is CASRETGTTDTQYF. The DNA of the CDR3 is TGCGCCAGCAGGGAAACAGGCACCACAGATACGCAGTATTTT.

The rearrangement uses TRBV4-2 and TRBJ1-6, with 12 bases that match TRBD1. The V gene end was trimmed by 1 base and the J gene end by 8 bases; junction bases not matched to a gene: 9. The CDR3 covers 18 residues. Germline V gives CDR1 LGHNA, CDR2 YNFKEQ. The CDR3 bases are TGTGCCAGCAGCCAAGCGGGACAGGGGGCAGGTGGTGATTCACCCCTCCACTTT. Translating it yields CASSQAGQGAGGDSPLHF.